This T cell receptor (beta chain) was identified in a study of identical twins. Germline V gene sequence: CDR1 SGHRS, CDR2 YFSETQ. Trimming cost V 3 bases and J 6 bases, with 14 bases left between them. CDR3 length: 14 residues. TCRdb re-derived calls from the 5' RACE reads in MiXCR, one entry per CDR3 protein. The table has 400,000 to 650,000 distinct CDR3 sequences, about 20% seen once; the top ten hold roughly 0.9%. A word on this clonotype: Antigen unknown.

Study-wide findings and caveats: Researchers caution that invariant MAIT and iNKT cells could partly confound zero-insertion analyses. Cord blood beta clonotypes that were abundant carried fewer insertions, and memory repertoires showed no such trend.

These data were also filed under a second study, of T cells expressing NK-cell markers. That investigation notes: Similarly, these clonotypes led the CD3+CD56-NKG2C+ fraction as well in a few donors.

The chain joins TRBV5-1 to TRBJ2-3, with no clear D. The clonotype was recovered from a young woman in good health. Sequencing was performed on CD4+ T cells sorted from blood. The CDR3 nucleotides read TGCGCCAGCAGCTCCGACCCGACCGGGGATACGCAGTATTTT. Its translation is CASSSDPTGDTQYF.